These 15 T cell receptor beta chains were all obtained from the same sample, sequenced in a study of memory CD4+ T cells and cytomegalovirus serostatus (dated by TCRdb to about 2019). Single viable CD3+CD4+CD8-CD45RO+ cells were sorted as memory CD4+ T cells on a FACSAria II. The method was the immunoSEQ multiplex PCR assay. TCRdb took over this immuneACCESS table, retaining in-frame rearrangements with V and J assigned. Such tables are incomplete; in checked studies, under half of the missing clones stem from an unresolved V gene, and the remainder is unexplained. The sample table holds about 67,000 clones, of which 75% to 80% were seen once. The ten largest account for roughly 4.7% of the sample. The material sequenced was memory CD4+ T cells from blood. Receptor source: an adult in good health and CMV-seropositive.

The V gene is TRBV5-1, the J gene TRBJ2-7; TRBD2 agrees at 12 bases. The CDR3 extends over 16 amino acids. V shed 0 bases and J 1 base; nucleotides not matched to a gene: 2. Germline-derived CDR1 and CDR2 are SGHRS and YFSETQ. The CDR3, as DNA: TGCGCCAGCAGCTTGGGACTAGCGGGAGAGTCCTACGAGCAGTACTTC. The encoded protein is CASSLGLAGESYEQYF. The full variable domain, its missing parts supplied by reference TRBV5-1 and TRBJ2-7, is KAGVTQTPRYLIKTRGQQVTLSCSPISGHRSVSWYQQTPGQGLQFLFEYFSETQRNKGNFPGRFSGRQFSNSRSEMNVSTLELGDSALYLCASSLGLAGESYEQYFGPGTRLTVT.

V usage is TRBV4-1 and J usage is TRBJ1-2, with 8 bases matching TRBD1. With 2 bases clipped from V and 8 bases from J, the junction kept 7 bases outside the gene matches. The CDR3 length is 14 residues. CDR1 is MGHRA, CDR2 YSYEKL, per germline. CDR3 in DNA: TGCGCCAGCAGCCAAACTAACCGGGACAGGGGCTACACCTTC. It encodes CASSQTNRDRGYTF.

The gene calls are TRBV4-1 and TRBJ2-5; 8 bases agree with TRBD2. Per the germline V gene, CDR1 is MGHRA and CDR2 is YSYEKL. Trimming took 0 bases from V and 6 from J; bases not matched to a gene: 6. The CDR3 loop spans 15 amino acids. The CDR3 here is CASSQDREGRKTQYF. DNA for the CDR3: TGCGCCAGCAGCCAAGATCGGGAGGGCCGGAAGACCCAGTACTTC.

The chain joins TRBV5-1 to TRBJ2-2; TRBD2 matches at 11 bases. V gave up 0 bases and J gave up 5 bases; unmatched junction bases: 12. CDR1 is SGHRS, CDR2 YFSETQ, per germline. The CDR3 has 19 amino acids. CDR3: CASSLVGPGLAANTGELFF. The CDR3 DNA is TGCGCCAGCAGCTTGGTAGGTCCGGGACTAGCGGCCAATACCGGGGAGCTGTTTTTT.

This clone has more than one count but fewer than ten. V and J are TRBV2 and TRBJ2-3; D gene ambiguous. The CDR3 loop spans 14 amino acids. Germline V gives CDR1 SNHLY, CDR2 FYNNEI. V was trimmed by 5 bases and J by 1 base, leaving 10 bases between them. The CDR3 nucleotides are TGTGCCAGCAGTCGGACCCCTCGCACAGATACGCAGTATTTT. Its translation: CASSRTPRTDTQYF.

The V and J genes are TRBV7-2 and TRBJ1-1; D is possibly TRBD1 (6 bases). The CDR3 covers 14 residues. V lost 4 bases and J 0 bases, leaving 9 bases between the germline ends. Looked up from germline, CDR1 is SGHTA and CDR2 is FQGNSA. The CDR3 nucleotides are TGTGCCAGCAGCTCGACAGGCCTGAACACTGAAGCTTTCTTT. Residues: CASSSTGLNTEAFF.

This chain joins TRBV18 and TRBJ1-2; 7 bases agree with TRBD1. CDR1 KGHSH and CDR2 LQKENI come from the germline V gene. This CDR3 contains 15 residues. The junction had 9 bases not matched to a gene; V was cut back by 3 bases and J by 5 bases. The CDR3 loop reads CASSPGQSEEYGYTF. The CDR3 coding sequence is TGTGCCAGCTCACCGGGACAGTCCGAAGAGTATGGCTACACCTTC.

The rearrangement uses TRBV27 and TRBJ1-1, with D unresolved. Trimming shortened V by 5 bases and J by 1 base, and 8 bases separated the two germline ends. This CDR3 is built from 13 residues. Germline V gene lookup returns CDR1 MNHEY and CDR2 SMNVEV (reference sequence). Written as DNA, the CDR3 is TGTGCCAGCAGTCCGGGGTGGAACACTGAAGCTTTCTTT. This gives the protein CASSPGWNTEAFF.

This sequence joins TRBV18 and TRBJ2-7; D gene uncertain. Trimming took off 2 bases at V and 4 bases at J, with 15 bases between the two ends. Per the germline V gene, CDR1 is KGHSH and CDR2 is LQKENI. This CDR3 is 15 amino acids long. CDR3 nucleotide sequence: TGTGCCAGCTCACCAGGCTCCGAAAAGCCTTACGAGCAGTACTTC. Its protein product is CASSPGSEKPYEQYF.

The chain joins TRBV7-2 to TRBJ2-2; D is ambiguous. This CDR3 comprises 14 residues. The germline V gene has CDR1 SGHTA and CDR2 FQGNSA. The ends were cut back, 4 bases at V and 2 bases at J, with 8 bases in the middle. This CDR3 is CASSSATNTGELFF. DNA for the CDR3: TGTGCCAGCAGCTCGGCCACTAACACCGGGGAGCTGTTTTTT. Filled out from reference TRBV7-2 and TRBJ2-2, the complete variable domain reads GAGVSQSPSNKVTEKGKDVELRCDPISGHTALYWYRQSLGQGLEFLIYFQGNSAPDKSGLPSDRFSAERTGGSVSTLTIQRTQQEDSAVYLCASSSATNTGELFFGEGSRLTVL.

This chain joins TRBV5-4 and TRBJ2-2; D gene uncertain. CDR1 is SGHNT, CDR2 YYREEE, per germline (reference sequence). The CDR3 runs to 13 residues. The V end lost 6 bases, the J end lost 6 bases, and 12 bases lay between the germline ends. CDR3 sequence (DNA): TGTGCCAGCAAAGGAACAGACCCCGGGGAGCTGTTTTTT. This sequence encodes CASKGTDPGELFF.

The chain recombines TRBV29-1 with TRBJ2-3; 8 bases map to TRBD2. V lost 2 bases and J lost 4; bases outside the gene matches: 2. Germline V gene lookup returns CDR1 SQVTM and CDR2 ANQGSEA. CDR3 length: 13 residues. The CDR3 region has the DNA TGCAGCGTTGAATCTAGCGGGTCAGATACGCAGTATTTT. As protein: CSVESSGSDTQYF.

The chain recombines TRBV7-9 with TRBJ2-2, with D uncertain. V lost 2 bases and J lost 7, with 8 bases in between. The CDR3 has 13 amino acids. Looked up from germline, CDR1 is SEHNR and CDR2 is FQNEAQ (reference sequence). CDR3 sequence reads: CASSLQGNGELFF. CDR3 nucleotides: TGTGCCAGCAGCTTACAAGGGAACGGGGAGCTGTTTTTT.

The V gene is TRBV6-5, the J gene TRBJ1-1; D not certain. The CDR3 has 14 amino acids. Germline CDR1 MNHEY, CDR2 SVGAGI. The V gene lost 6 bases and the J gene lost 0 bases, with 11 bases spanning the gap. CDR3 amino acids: CASRSPRMNTEAFF. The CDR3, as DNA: TGTGCCAGCAGGAGCCCACGGATGAACACTGAAGCTTTCTTT.

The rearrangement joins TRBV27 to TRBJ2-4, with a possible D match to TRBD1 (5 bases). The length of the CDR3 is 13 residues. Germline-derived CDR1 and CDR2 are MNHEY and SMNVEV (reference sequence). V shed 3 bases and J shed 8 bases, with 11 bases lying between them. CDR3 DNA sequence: TGTGCCAGCAGTTTTAGGGAAGGGGACATTCAGTACTTC. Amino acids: CASSFREGDIQYF.